This TCR beta chain was sequenced in a study of T cells in localized non-small cell lung cancer. Findings and limits, study-wide: With higher T cell density in blood came longer overall survival. Uninvolved neighboring lung showed the greatest T cell clonality, exceeding tumor. Appearance in adjacent lung was seen for a median approximately 58 of the top 100 tumor clones.

Turning to this clone: Its antigen remains unknown.

The length of the CDR3 is 18 residues. Trimming pared 4 bases from V and 2 bases from J, leaving 24 bases between. Germline CDR1 SGHTA, CDR2 FQGNSA. Libraries were prepared by immunoSEQ multiplex PCR; TCRdb keeps only in-frame clonotypes and omits some of them. The table includes roughly 40,000 clones, 80% to 85% detected once. Source: peripheral blood mononuclear cells, taken before any cancer treatment. This chain uses TRBV7-2 with TRBJ2-7; D assignment may be TRBD1 or TRBD2 (5 bases each). The receptor comes from a male donor at least 60 years old with stage II lung adenocarcinoma. This CDR3 reads CASSSSFRPLYRPYEQYF. The CDR3 nucleotides read TGTGCCAGCAGCTCTAGCTTCCGACCCCTCTACAGGCCCTACGAGCAGTACTTC.